This is a list of T cell receptor beta chains from one sample in a study of read filtering for tumor transcriptome and immune sequencing. TCRdb passed the reads through MiXCR, listing each CDR3 protein once. The table lists 30,000 to 35,000 distinct CDR3 sequences, approximately 17% of them singletons. Sequenced material: a population of CD138-negative cells sorted from bone marrow. The source of these receptors is a donor at least 40 years old with multiple myeloma. Each CDR3 is given with its conserved first and last residue. The order of the fields is V gene, D gene, J gene, clone size, CDR3 protein, CDR3 DNA. The D gene is left open where the match is weak. Some rows have no size entry. The others give once, few or many, or a class for an expanded clone.

V: TRBV20-1
D: -
J: TRBJ2-3
size: many
CDR3: CSAVVGNTDTQYF
DNA: TGCAGTGCTGTAGTCGGGAACACAGATACGCAGTATTTT

V: TRBV20-1
D: TRBD2
J: TRBJ2-5
size: many
CDR3: CSARAGGSKETQYF
DNA: TGCAGTGCTAGAGCGGGAGGATCCAAGGAGACCCAGTACTTC

V: TRBV2
D: TRBD1
J: TRBJ2-1
size: few
CDR3: CASSGDRVLGNEQFF
DNA: TGTGCCAGCAGTGGAGACAGGGTCCTGGGGAATGAGCAGTTCTTC

V: TRBV7-2
D: TRBD2
J: TRBJ2-2
size: many
CDR3: CASSFVGGRYAGELFF
DNA: TGTGCCAGCAGCTTTGTGGGCGGGAGGTACGCCGGGGAGCTGTTTTTT

V: TRBV20-1
D: -
J: TRBJ2-6
size: many
CDR3: CSASSDGASHSGANVLTF
DNA: TGCAGTGCTAGTTCGGATGGGGCCAGCCACTCTGGGGCCAACGTCCTGACTTTC

V: TRBV10-3
D: TRBD2
J: TRBJ2-3
size: many
CDR3: CAIGGESTDTQYF
DNA: TGTGCCATCGGGGGGGAAAGCACAGATACGCAGTATTTT

V: TRBV6-5
D: TRBD2
J: TRBJ2-1
size: many
CDR3: CASSQGLAVSYNEQFF
DNA: TGTGCCAGCAGTCAGGGACTAGCGGTTTCCTACAATGAGCAGTTCTTC

V: TRBV25-1
D: -
J: TRBJ2-5
size: many
CDR3: CASSEGHIQETQYF
DNA: TGTGCCAGCAGTGAGGGACATATCCAAGAGACCCAGTACTTC

V: TRBV20-1
D: TRBD2
J: TRBJ2-1
size: many
CDR3: CSARSVREGFYNEQFF
DNA: TGCAGTGCTAGATCCGTGAGGGAGGGTTTCTACAATGAGCAGTTCTTC

V: TRBV29-1
D: TRBD1
J: TRBJ1-1
size: many
CDR3: CSVNRGRTEAFF
DNA: TGCAGCGTTAACAGGGGGCGGACTGAAGCTTTCTTT

V: TRBV7-8
D: TRBD2
J: TRBJ2-3
size: many
CDR3: CASSSIAGAITDTQYF
DNA: TGTGCCAGCAGCTCGATAGCGGGGGCAATCACAGATACGCAGTATTTT

V: TRBV29-1
D: TRBD1
J: TRBJ1-2
size: many
CDR3: CSVVDRGLGYTF
DNA: TGCAGCGTTGTGGACAGGGGGCTTGGCTACACCTTC

V: TRBV18
D: -
J: TRBJ2-2
size: many
CDR3: CASSPRAIGELFF
DNA: TGTGCCAGCTCACCACGGGCGATCGGGGAGCTGTTTTTT

V: TRBV5-1
D: -
J: TRBJ2-4
size: many
CDR3: CASSLSAGALAKNIQYF
DNA: TGCGCCAGCAGCTTGAGCGCAGGGGCACTAGCCAAAAACATTCAGTACTTC

V: TRBV6-1
D: TRBD2
J: TRBJ2-1
size: many
CDR3: CASSVSGAGDEQFF
DNA: TGTGCCAGCAGTGTCAGCGGGGCGGGGGATGAGCAGTTCTTC

V: TRBV28
D: -
J: TRBJ1-2
size: many
CDR3: CASSLQGSYGYTF
DNA: TGTGCCAGCAGTTTACAGGGATCCTATGGCTACACCTTC

V: TRBV7-2
D: TRBD2
J: TRBJ2-1
size: many
CDR3: CASKPGLPNNEQFF
DNA: TGTGCCAGCAAACCGGGACTACCAAACAATGAGCAGTTCTTC

V: TRBV20-1
D: -
J: TRBJ1-1
size: many
CDR3: CSARLRSEAFF
DNA: TGCAGTGCTAGACTAAGGTCCGAAGCTTTCTTT

V: TRBV11-2
D: -
J: TRBJ2-7
size: many
CDR3: CASSLDRGRGYEQYF
DNA: TGTGCCAGCAGCTTAGACAGGGGTAGGGGCTACGAGCAGTACTTC

V: TRBV7-9
D: TRBD1
J: TRBJ2-5
size: many
CDR3: CASSSGTGGQETQYF
DNA: TGTGCCAGCAGCTCCGGGACAGGGGGCCAAGAGACCCAGTACTTC

V: TRBV5-1
D: -
J: TRBJ1-2
size: -
CDR3: CASSRGTSPGNYGYTF
DNA: TGCGCCAGCAGCCGCGGGACATCTCCCGGTAACTATGGCTACACCTTC

V: TRBV12-5
D: -
J: TRBJ1-5
size: many
CDR3: CASGLAGPNQPQHF
DNA: TGTGCTAGTGGTTTGGCGGGACCCAATCAGCCCCAGCATTTT

V: TRBV28
D: -
J: TRBJ1-5
size: many
CDR3: CASSLGPSDQPQHF
DNA: TGTGCCAGCAGTCTGGGACCTTCGGATCAGCCCCAGCATTTT

V: TRBV12-3/TRBV12-4
D: -
J: TRBJ2-1
size: few
CDR3: CASSENRGGVTYNEQFF
DNA: TGTGCCAGCAGCGAGAATAGGGGGGGGGTTACCTACAATGAGCAGTTCTTC

V: TRBV29-1
D: -
J: TRBJ2-7
size: once
CDR3: CSVETGGAYEQYF
DNA: TGCAGCGTTGAGACTGGTGGGGCCTACGAGCAGTACTTC

V: TRBV7-8
D: -
J: TRBJ2-1
size: medium-sized
CDR3: CASSWRDPYNEQFF
DNA: TGTGCCAGCAGCTGGAGGGATCCCTACAATGAGCAGTTCTTC

V: TRBV20-1
D: TRBD2
J: TRBJ2-7
size: many
CDR3: CSARPGRDGQYF
DNA: TGCAGTGCTAGACCCGGGAGGGACGGGCAGTACTTC

V: TRBV28
D: -
J: TRBJ1-4
size: many
CDR3: CASSSQPLRGEKLFF
DNA: TGTGCCAGCAGTTCCCAGCCTCTACGGGGCGAAAAACTGTTTTTT

V: TRBV24-1
D: -
J: TRBJ2-2
size: many
CDR3: CATSDPTGAGEELFF
DNA: TGTGCCACCAGTGACCCGACAGGAGCAGGGGAGGAGCTGTTTTTT

V: TRBV9
D: TRBD1
J: TRBJ2-1
size: -
CDR3: CASSVEQGSYDDQFF
DNA: TGTGCCAGCAGCGTAGAACAGGGGTCGTACGATGATCAGTTCTTC

V: TRBV23-1
D: -
J: TRBJ1-5
size: many
CDR3: CARQRNQPQHF
DNA: TGCGCCCGCCAGAGGAATCAGCCCCAGCATTTT

V: TRBV7-6
D: -
J: TRBJ2-7
size: many
CDR3: CASSLSSGWTYEQYF
DNA: TGTGCCAGCAGCTTGTCCAGCGGGTGGACCTACGAGCAGTACTTC

V: TRBV4-1
D: TRBD2
J: TRBJ2-1
size: many
CDR3: CASSRGGLAVAYNEQFF
DNA: TGCGCCAGCAGCCGAGGGGGACTAGCGGTGGCCTACAATGAGCAGTTCTTC

V: TRBV24-1
D: -
J: TRBJ2-7
size: -
CDR3: CATSEPGTYEQYF
DNA: TGTGCCACCAGTGAGCCCGGTACCTACGAGCAGTACTTC

V: TRBV19
D: -
J: TRBJ2-7
size: many
CDR3: CASSIAAKAFYEQYF
DNA: TGTGCCAGTAGTATAGCGGCGAAGGCCTTCTACGAGCAGTACTTC

V: TRBV5-1
D: -
J: TRBJ2-1
size: many
CDR3: CASSQQESSYNEQFF
DNA: TGCGCCAGCAGCCAACAGGAGAGCTCCTACAATGAGCAGTTCTTC

V: TRBV29-1
D: -
J: TRBJ2-1
size: -
CDR3: CSALKGVSLGEQFF
DNA: TGCAGCGCCCTAAAGGGGGTGAGCTTGGGTGAGCAGTTCTTC

V: TRBV10-3
D: TRBD2
J: TRBJ2-1
size: medium-sized
CDR3: CASSDSRRREAQEGEQFF
DNA: TGCGCCAGCAGTGACTCGAGGCGGCGGGAGGCTCAAGAGGGTGAGCAGTTCTTC

V: TRBV7-9
D: -
J: TRBJ2-1
size: many
CDR3: CASSPRGSGVSYNEQFF
DNA: TGTGCCAGCAGCCCCCGGGGCTCAGGGGTTTCCTACAATGAGCAGTTCTTC

V: TRBV20-1
D: TRBD1
J: TRBJ1-6
size: many
CDR3: CSAISQGNNSPLHF
DNA: TGCAGTGCTATCTCACAGGGGAATAATTCACCCCTCCACTTT

V: TRBV20-1
D: -
J: TRBJ2-4
size: few
CDR3: CSAADHLKNIQYF
DNA: TGCAGTGCGGCCGACCACCTCAAAAACATTCAGTACTTC

V: TRBV4-1
D: TRBD1
J: TRBJ1-1
size: many
CDR3: CASRPRGQGETEAFF
DNA: TGCGCCAGCAGGCCCCGGGGGCAGGGGGAGACTGAAGCTTTCTTT

V: TRBV7-3
D: TRBD1
J: TRBJ2-1
size: medium-sized
CDR3: CASSSPGQGSNEQFF
DNA: TGTGCCAGCAGCTCGCCCGGACAGGGGAGCAATGAGCAGTTCTTC

V: TRBV2
D: -
J: TRBJ1-4
size: many
CDR3: CASRAPSKNEKLFF
DNA: TGTGCCAGCAGGGCCCCTAGCAAGAATGAAAAACTGTTTTTT

V: TRBV7-9
D: TRBD1
J: TRBJ1-3
size: many
CDR3: CASSNSGTGGIAGNTIYF
DNA: TGTGCCAGCAGCAACTCCGGGACAGGGGGCATCGCTGGAAACACCATATATTTT

V: TRBV4-1
D: -
J: TRBJ2-2
size: many
CDR3: CASSQQGIRNTGELFF
DNA: TGCGCCAGCAGCCAACAGGGGATCCGGAACACCGGGGAGCTGTTTTTT

V: TRBV6-6
D: -
J: TRBJ1-1
size: once
CDR3: CASSYPHFPGTGGACF
DNA: TGTGCCAGCAGTTACCCCCACTTCCCCGGGACCGGGGGGGCTTGCTTT

V: TRBV6-1
D: -
J: TRBJ2-7
size: -
CDR3: CASKVDSYGEQYF
DNA: TGTGCCAGCAAAGTGGACTCTTATGGGGAGCAGTACTTC

V: TRBV5-1
D: -
J: TRBJ2-7
size: many
CDR3: CASSLWGDPYEQYF
DNA: TGCGCCAGCAGCTTGTGGGGGGATCCCTACGAGCAGTACTTC

V: TRBV29-1
D: TRBD2
J: TRBJ2-3
size: once
CDR3: CSGSGRTDTQYF
DNA: TGCAGCGGAAGCGGGAGGACAGATACGCAGTATTTT

V: TRBV7-7
D: -
J: TRBJ1-5
size: many
CDR3: CASSPRGRVNQPQHF
DNA: TGTGCTAGCAGCCCCAGGGGTCGGGTCAATCAGCCCCAGCATTTT

V: TRBV6-4
D: TRBD2
J: TRBJ2-2
size: many
CDR3: CASGRRGDTGELFF
DNA: TGTGCCAGCGGCCGGCGGGGGGACACCGGGGAGCTGTTTTTT